Following are 21 T cell receptor beta chains from one sample sequenced in a study of T cell responses to AZD1222 COVID-19 vaccine. Data came from immunoSEQ multiplex PCR; TCRdb stores just in-frame clones and leaves some out. The repertoire holds around 100,000 clones, around nine tenths seen once, with 20% in the top ten. The source was peripheral blood, collected on day 0 of AZD1222 vaccination. The receptors derive from an adult in good health.

V usage is TRBV6-5 and J usage is TRBJ1-5; TRBD1 matches 9 bases. The junction had 5 bases not matched to a gene; V was cut back by 6 bases and J by 2 bases. Germline V gene lookup returns CDR1 MNHEY and CDR2 SVGAGI. The length of the CDR3 is 15 residues. The CDR3 loop reads CASSPGQGGNQPQHF. CDR3 DNA: TGTGCCAGCAGCCCGGGACAGGGAGGCAATCAGCCCCAGCATTTT.

This clone has more than one count but fewer than ten. The chain joins TRBV28 to TRBJ2-1, with 10 bases lining up with TRBD2. Germline trimming cut 7 bases from V and 2 bases from J; bases unmatched to any gene: 2. CDR1 is MDHEN, CDR2 SYDVKM, per germline. The CDR3 runs to 14 residues. CDR3: CASMTSGPYNEQFF. The CDR3 DNA follows: TGTGCCAGCATGACTAGCGGGCCCTACAATGAGCAGTTCTTC.

CDR3 in DNA: TGTGCCAGCGGACAGCTTGATAATTCACCCCTCCACTTT. Its translation: CASGQLDNSPLHF. The chain couples TRBV6-6 to TRBJ1-6; TRBD1 might be the D (6 bases). V was shortened by 8 bases and J by 5 bases, with 10 bases between the two germline ends. The CDR3 is 13 amino acids. Per the germline V gene, CDR1 is MNHNY and CDR2 is SVGAGI (reference sequence).

The CDR3 DNA reads as TGTGCCAGCAGTTACACTGACACTGAAGCTTTCTTT. It yields the protein CASSYTDTEAFF. The rearrangement links TRBV6-2 or TRBV6-3 to TRBJ1-1; no reliable D call. This CDR3 has 12 amino acids. Germline CDR1 is MNHEY and CDR2 is SVGEGT. V gave up 2 bases and J gave up 3 bases, with 4 bases separating them.

This chain links TRBV2 with TRBJ2-7, with 7 bases that match TRBD1. The J segment lost 2 bases and the V segment lost 6 bases, leaving 7 bases of the junction unmatched. The CDR3 is 14 residues long. Germline V gene sequence: CDR1 SNHLY, CDR2 FYNNEI. The CDR3 loop is CASSSRQGAYEQYF. Written as DNA, the CDR3 is TGTGCCAGCAGCTCTCGACAGGGCGCCTACGAGCAGTACTTC.

V usage is TRBV3-1 (or the pseudogene TRBV3-2) and J usage is TRBJ2-3; TRBD2 matches at 9 bases. Trimming took 4 bases from V and 0 from J; bases not matched to a gene: 5. From germline, CDR1 is LGHDT and CDR2 YNNKEL (reference sequence). The CDR3 is made up of 16 amino acids. DNA for the CDR3: TGTGCCAGCAGCCTGGCGGGGGGGCCTAGCACAGATACGCAGTATTTT. This sequence encodes CASSLAGGPSTDTQYF.

The chain is built from TRBV5-4 and TRBJ2-2, with unresolved D. Germline CDR1 and CDR2: SGHNT and YYREEE (reference sequence). This CDR3 spans 17 amino acids. With 0 bases removed from V and 2 bases from J, the gap between germline ends came to 14 bases. This CDR3 is CASSLAGFRRNTGELFF. CDR3 bases: TGTGCCAGCAGCTTGGCCGGTTTTAGGAGAAACACCGGGGAGCTGTTTTTT.

The chain couples TRBV28 to TRBJ1-4; 7 bases fit TRBD1. Trimming cost V 4 bases and J 15 bases; bases outside gene matches: 14. Germline-derived CDR1 and CDR2 are MDHEN and SYDVKM. The CDR3 length is 14 residues. The CDR3: CASSSGQHFNSVFF. The CDR3 nucleotides read TGTGCCAGCAGTTCGGGACAGCATTTCAACTCTGTGTTTTTT.

The chain combines TRBV6-2 or TRBV6-3 with TRBJ1-5, with D perhaps TRBD1 (5 bases). The CDR3 has 15 amino acids. The ends were cut back, 6 bases at V and 7 bases at J, with 19 bases in the middle. Germline lookup yields CDR1 MNHEY and CDR2 SVGEGT. CDR3: CASSLGRREGQPQHF. CDR3 sequence (DNA): TGTGCCAGCAGCCTCGGCAGGAGGGAGGGGCAGCCCCAGCATTTT.

This clone was seen once. J is TRBJ1-2 and V is TRBV7-2; unclear D gene. CDR1 and CDR2 from the germline V gene are SGHTA and FQGNSA. V lost 4 bases and J 5 bases, leaving 5 bases between the germline ends. This CDR3 has 11 amino acids. DNA for the CDR3: TGTGCCAGCAGCTGGGAATATGGCTACACCTTC. Its protein is CASSWEYGYTF.

The V and J genes are TRBV6-5 and TRBJ1-6, with a weak D call TRBD1 (6 bases). Germline V CDR1 and CDR2: MNHEY, SVGAGI. CDR3 length: 14 amino acids. The ends were cut back, 6 bases at V and 10 bases at J, with 16 bases in the middle. The CDR3 DNA is TGTGCCAGCAGCCCGACTGAGGGGGGCTCACCCCTCCACTTT. Residues: CASSPTEGGSPLHF.

This chain joins TRBV28 and TRBJ1-5; D ambiguous. CDR3 size: 12 residues. Trimming stripped 6 bases from V and 7 bases from J, with 10 bases between. Germline CDR1 and CDR2: MDHEN and SYDVKM. CDR3 nucleotides: TGTGCCAGCAGCGTCGCGGGACAGCCCCAGCATTTT. Translating it yields CASSVAGQPQHF.

The rearrangement links TRBV5-6 to TRBJ2-7; D is uncertain. The CDR3 sequence is 15 residues long. V gave up 0 bases and J gave up 0 bases, with 10 bases separating them. The V gene's germline CDR1 is SGHDT and CDR2 YYEEEE. CDR3 loop: CASSLAAQDSYEQYF. CDR3 coding DNA: TGTGCCAGCAGCTTGGCTGCGCAGGACTCCTACGAGCAGTACTTC.

This sequence joins TRBV9 and TRBJ2-7, with 7 positions matching TRBD2. J gave up 0 bases and V 3 bases, and 9 bases lay outside the gene matches. This CDR3 has 16 residues. Germline V gene sequence: CDR1 SGDLS, CDR2 YYNGEE. The CDR3 protein is CASSEGGALSSYEQYF. The CDR3 DNA follows: TGTGCCAGCAGCGAGGGAGGGGCGCTGAGCTCCTACGAGCAGTACTTC.

This sequence joins TRBV19 and TRBJ1-5; a possible D gene is TRBD1 (5 bases). This CDR3 contains 13 residues. The V end lost 8 bases, the J end lost 1 base, and 9 bases lay between the germline ends. The germline gives CDR1 LNHDA, CDR2 SQIVND (reference sequence). This CDR3 reads CASWGRSNQPQHF. The CDR3 DNA sequence: TGTGCCAGTTGGGGGAGGAGCAATCAGCCCCAGCATTTT.

The rearrangement uses TRBV4-1 and TRBJ1-2; D gene ambiguous. The V and J ends lost 6 bases and 3 bases respectively, with 5 bases between them. The CDR3 contains 11 residues. Germline V gene lookup returns CDR1 MGHRA and CDR2 YSYEKL. In DNA, the CDR3 is TGCGCCAGCAGTTGGGACTATGGCTACACCTTC. It translates to CASSWDYGYTF.

V is TRBV10-3 and J is TRBJ2-6; no reliable D call. Germline V CDR1 and CDR2: ENHRY, SYGVKD. This CDR3 is built from 17 residues. V lost 1 base to trimming and J lost 0 bases, with 10 bases between them. The CDR3 spells CAISEWHPSSGANVLTF. For the CDR3, the DNA is TGTGCCATCAGTGAGTGGCATCCCAGCTCTGGGGCCAACGTCCTGACTTTC.

The genes are TRBV7-2 and TRBJ2-7; 15 bases are shared with TRBD2. V was clipped by 6 bases and J by 3 bases; unmatched bases: 6. From germline, CDR1 is SGHTA and CDR2 FQGNSA. This CDR3 has 16 residues. CDR3 protein: CASSHGLAGGNYEQYF. Here the CDR3 DNA reads TGTGCCAGCAGTCATGGACTAGCGGGAGGGAACTACGAGCAGTACTTC.

V is TRBV5-1 and J is TRBJ1-2; TRBD1 might be the D (5 bases). The CDR3 has 12 residues. Per the germline V gene, CDR1 is SGHRS and CDR2 is YFSETQ. Trimming removed 3 bases at V and 4 bases at J, with 7 bases between. The CDR3 loop reads CASSWGTYGYTF. The CDR3 nucleotides read TGCGCCAGCAGCTGGGGGACCTATGGCTACACCTTC. The full variable domain, completed using reference TRBV5-1 and TRBJ1-2, is KAGVTQTPRYLIKTRGQQVTLSCSPISGHRSVSWYQQTPGQGLQFLFEYFSETQRNKGNFPGRFSGRQFSNSRSEMNVSTLELGDSALYLCASSWGTYGYTFGSGTRLTVV.

The rearrangement joins TRBV3-1 (or the pseudogene TRBV3-2) to TRBJ1-1, with D unresolved. The germline V and J ends were trimmed by 1 base and 7 bases, with 16 bases remaining between them. The CDR3 runs 15 residues. From germline, CDR1 is LGHDT and CDR2 YNNKEL (reference sequence). CDR3 sequence: CASSQAKVVMDEAFF. CDR3 nucleotide sequence: TGTGCCAGCAGCCAAGCAAAGGTGGTGATGGATGAAGCTTTCTTT.

V and J are TRBV29-1 and TRBJ2-2; D may be TRBD1 or TRBD2 (6 bases each). Germline V gene data show CDR1 as SQVTM and CDR2 as ANQGSEA. The ends were cut back, 7 bases at V and 5 bases at J, with 17 bases in the middle. This CDR3 region has 14 residues. This CDR3 reads CSALGGGTTGELFF. The CDR3 nucleotides read TGCAGCGCCCTCGGAGGGGGGACAACCGGGGAGCTGTTTTTT.